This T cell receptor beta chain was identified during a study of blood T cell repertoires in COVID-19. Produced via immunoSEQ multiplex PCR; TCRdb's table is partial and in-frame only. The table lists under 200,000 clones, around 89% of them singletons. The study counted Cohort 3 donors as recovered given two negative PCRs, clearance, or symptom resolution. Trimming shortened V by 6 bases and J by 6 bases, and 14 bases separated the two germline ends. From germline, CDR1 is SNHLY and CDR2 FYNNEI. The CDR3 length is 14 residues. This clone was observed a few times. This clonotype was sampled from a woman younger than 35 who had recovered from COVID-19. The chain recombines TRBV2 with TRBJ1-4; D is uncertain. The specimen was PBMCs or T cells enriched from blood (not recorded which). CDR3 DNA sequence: TGTGCCAGCAGCCCTGTGGCCATGGATGAAAAACTGTTTTTT. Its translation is CASSPVAMDEKLFF.